Presented here are 8 T cell receptor beta chains from one specimen sequenced in a study of blood T cell repertoires in COVID-19. Sequencing used immunoSEQ multiplex PCR; TCRdb keeps in-frame clones, though not all of them. Here the sample spans a few hundred thousand clones, approximately 85% being singletons. The sequencing input was PBMCs or T cells enriched from blood (not recorded which). These receptors all stem from a woman aged 50 to 60 who had recovered from COVID-19.

J is TRBJ2-7 and V is TRBV6-6; 11 nucleotides line up with TRBD1. V gave up 5 bases and J gave up 2 bases; unmatched junction bases: 5. Germline values: CDR1 MNHNY, CDR2 SVGAGI (reference sequence). This CDR3 is built from 15 residues. CDR3 region: CASSPDRGLPYEQYF. The CDR3 coding sequence is TGTGCCAGCAGTCCGGACAGGGGGCTTCCCTACGAGCAGTACTTC.

The chain carries TRBV9 and TRBJ2-7, with TRBD2 matching over 11 bases. Looked up from germline, CDR1 is SGDLS and CDR2 is YYNGEE. V trimming: 7 bases; J trimming: 7 bases; junction bases outside the gene matches: 13. This CDR3 region has 15 residues. This CDR3 is CASRPTSGTIGEQYF. CDR3 nucleotide sequence: TGTGCCAGCCGACCGACTAGCGGGACCATTGGAGAGCAGTACTTC.

The chain joins TRBV9 to TRBJ1-6, with D perhaps matching TRBD1 (6 bases). Trimming removed 5 bases at V and 6 bases at J, with 12 bases between. The CDR3 length is 14 residues. Per the germline V gene, CDR1 is SGDLS and CDR2 is YYNGEE. The CDR3 here is CASRAGESNSPLHF. DNA for the CDR3: TGTGCCAGCAGGGCAGGGGAGAGTAATTCACCCCTCCACTTT.

The chain couples TRBV27 to TRBJ2-1, with a tentative D call TRBD2 (5 bases). Per the germline V gene, CDR1 is MNHEY and CDR2 is SMNVEV (reference sequence). CDR3 length equals 14 residues. Trimming cost V 5 bases and J 13 bases, with 21 bases left between them. This CDR3 is CASSAAPVGANQFF. The CDR3 nucleotides are TGTGCCAGCAGTGCCGCCCCCGTGGGAGCGAACCAGTTCTTC.

The chain uses TRBV5-4 and TRBJ1-2, with 7 positions matching TRBD1. Germline loops: CDR1 SGHNT, CDR2 YYREEE (reference sequence). The V gene end was trimmed by 6 bases and the J gene end by 0 bases; junction bases not matched to a gene: 17. The length of the CDR3 is 18 residues. The CDR3 region is CASNPTPGQPLTNYGYTF. DNA of the CDR3: TGTGCCAGCAACCCAACCCCGGGACAGCCACTAACTAACTATGGCTACACCTTC.

The chain combines TRBV7-3 with TRBJ1-2; tentative D call: TRBD1 (5 bases). This CDR3 is 13 amino acids long. V was clipped by 5 bases and J by 2 bases, with 9 bases between them. Germline CDR1 reads SGHTA; CDR2 reads FQGTGA. The CDR3 is CASSPDSNYGYTF. The CDR3 DNA sequence: TGTGCCAGCAGCCCTGACAGCAACTATGGCTACACCTTC.

The chain uses TRBV5-1 and TRBJ1-5; D ambiguous. From germline, CDR1 is SGHRS and CDR2 YFSETQ. With 1 base removed from V and 4 bases from J, the gap between germline ends came to 6 bases. CDR3 size: 13 residues. In DNA, the CDR3 is TGCGCCAGCAGCTTGTATGTAAATCAGCCCCAGCATTTT. Translating it yields CASSLYVNQPQHF.

The genes are TRBV6-5 and TRBJ2-7, with D maybe TRBD1 (5 bases). V dropped 1 base and J dropped 0 bases, with 7 bases sitting between them. CDR3 size: 14 residues. Germline V gene lookup returns CDR1 MNHEY and CDR2 SVGAGI. The CDR3 sequence is CASSYWGPSYEQYF. DNA of the CDR3: TGTGCCAGCAGTTACTGGGGCCCCTCCTACGAGCAGTACTTC.